This passage covers 28 T cell receptor beta chains from one sample sequenced in a study of blood T cell repertoires in COVID-19. Clones were sequenced by immunoSEQ multiplex PCR, and TCRdb holds only the in-frame ones, with some missing. The data contain tens of thousands of clones, around 82% of them seen just once; the ten biggest clones take up more than 2.5%. The specimen sequenced was peripheral blood. These receptors were collected from a woman aged 60-75 years with acute or convalescent COVID-19.

The chain links TRBV7-5 to TRBJ1-5; whether TRBD1, the table's D call, matches the DNA was not checked. TRBV7-5 is a known pseudogene. This CDR3 has 17 amino acids. CDR3 bases: TGTGCCAGAAGCTCAAAAATAAACAGGGGACGCAATCAGCCCCAGCATTTT. Its protein product is CARSSKINRGRNQPQHF.

The rearrangement uses TRBV28 and TRBJ2-2; 7 positions match TRBD2. Per the germline V gene, CDR1 is MDHEN and CDR2 is SYDVKM. This CDR3 comprises 15 residues. J gave up 8 bases and V 1 base, and 7 bases lay outside the gene matches. The CDR3 is CASSLSSSGRGELFF. CDR3 DNA sequence: TGTGCCAGCAGTTTATCTTCTAGCGGACGGGGGGAGCTGTTTTTT. The variable domain in full, completed from reference TRBV28 and TRBJ2-2, reads DVKVTQSSRYLVKRTGEKVFLECVQDMDHENMFWYRQDPGLGLRLIYFSYDVKMKEKGDIPEGYSVSREKKERFSLILESASTNQTSMYLCASSLSSSGRGELFFGEGSRLTVL.

The gene calls are TRBV6-5 and TRBJ2-7; 10 bases map to TRBD1. Germline values: CDR1 MNHEY, CDR2 SVGAGI. CDR3 length: 14 amino acids. V lost 6 bases, J lost 3 bases, and 5 bases stayed unmatched. CDR3 region: CASRGTGAGYEQYF. The CDR3 nucleotides read TGTGCCAGCAGGGGGACAGGGGCCGGCTACGAGCAGTACTTC.

The rearrangement uses TRBV30 and TRBJ2-5, with 14 bases lining up with TRBD2. The J segment lost 2 bases and the V segment lost 1 base, leaving 6 bases of the junction unmatched. The germline V gene has CDR1 GTSNPN and CDR2 SVGIG (reference sequence). The CDR3 has 17 residues. The CDR3 DNA sequence: TGTGCCTGGAGTGGACTAGCGGGAGGGGAAAGGCAAGAGACCCAGTACTTC. As protein: CAWSGLAGGERQETQYF.

V and J are TRBV12-3 or TRBV12-4 and TRBJ2-1; D gene uncertain. This CDR3 comprises 11 residues. Between the trimmed V and J ends, which lost 7 bases and 10 bases, there was a span of 11 bases. The CDR3, as DNA: TGTGCCAGCACCTCCGTGCGGGAGCAGTTCTTC. Residues: CASTSVREQFF.

This clone was detected a few times. The CDR3 DNA is TGTGCCAGTAGGCCGCAGACAGGGCACCTAGGGTATGGCTACACCTTC. It is translated as CASRPQTGHLGYGYTF. J is TRBJ1-2 and V is TRBV19; 7 nucleotides line up with TRBD1. The CDR3 has 16 residues. Germline V gives CDR1 LNHDA, CDR2 SQIVND (reference sequence). Germline trimming cut 6 bases from V and 5 bases from J; bases unmatched to any gene: 15. The full variable domain, in which reference TRBV19 and TRBJ1-2 provide the parts outside the CDR3, is DGGITQSPKYLFRKEGQNVTLSCEQNLNHDAMYWYRQDPGQGLRLIYYSQIVNDFQKGDIAEGYSVSREKKESFPLTVTSAQKNPTAFYLCASRPQTGHLGYGYTFGSGTRLTVV.

The chain joins TRBV19 to TRBJ1-1; the D gene is possibly TRBD1 (5 bases). V was shortened by 7 bases and J by 0 bases, with 18 bases between the two germline ends. The CDR3 runs 16 residues. CDR1 is LNHDA and CDR2 is SQIVND in the germline V gene (reference sequence). The CDR3 DNA reads TGTGCCAGTATTCACCGCGGCGGACAAATGAACACTGAAGCTTTCTTT. Encoded protein: CASIHRGGQMNTEAFF.

This rearrangement joins TRBV6-5 to TRBJ2-5; D possibly corresponds to TRBD2 (6 bases). The germline V gene encodes CDR1 MNHEY and CDR2 SVGAGI. This CDR3 is built from 15 residues. V lost 1 base, J lost 5 bases, and 14 bases lay in between. CDR3: CASSYYGGGMETQYF. In DNA form, the CDR3 reads TGTGCCAGCAGTTACTATGGGGGAGGTATGGAGACCCAGTACTTC.

The CDR3 nucleotides read TGTGCCAGCACCGCGGACAGGGGAGTAGGAAAACTGTTTTTT. Its protein product is CASTADRGVGKLFF. The chain is built from TRBV6-5 and TRBJ1-4, with 9 nucleotides matching TRBD1. After removal of 7 bases from V and 10 bases from J, the junction contained 10 bases not matched to a gene. There are 14 residues in the CDR3. The V gene's germline CDR1 is MNHEY and CDR2 SVGAGI.

J is TRBJ2-7 and V is TRBV5-4; 10 positions match TRBD1. Germline V gene sequence: CDR1 SGHNT, CDR2 YYREEE (reference sequence). J was trimmed by 4 bases and V by 5 bases; bases with no gene match: 15. The CDR3 is made up of 17 amino acids. This chain's CDR3 is CASRTSGWGQGTYEQYF. For the CDR3, the DNA is TGTGCCAGCAGAACCTCCGGCTGGGGACAGGGGACTTACGAGCAGTACTTC.

The chain joins TRBV7-6 to TRBJ2-2; 7 positions match TRBD2. Looked up from germline, CDR1 is SGHVS and CDR2 is FNYEAQ. The ends lost 5 bases at V and 7 bases at J; junction bases unmatched: 13. The CDR3 runs 16 residues. Here the CDR3 reads CASSPSGGIVGGELFF. DNA for the CDR3: TGTGCCAGCAGCCCTAGCGGTGGGATCGTCGGCGGGGAGCTGTTTTTT.

This rearrangement joins TRBV5-5 to TRBJ1-2; TRBD1 is a possible D gene (5 bases). Per germline, CDR1 SGHKS and CDR2 YYEKEE (reference sequence). V lost 2 bases, J lost 4 bases, and 12 bases lay in between. This CDR3 has 14 amino acids. CDR3 coding DNA: TGTGCCAGCAGCTTAGCCAGGAGGGGCTATGGCTACACCTTC. Translating it yields CASSLARRGYGYTF.

J is TRBJ1-1 and V is TRBV5-6; no definite D call. The CDR3 runs 14 residues. V lost 1 base, J lost 5 bases, and 12 bases lay in between. CDR1 is SGHDT, CDR2 YYEEEE, per germline. CDR3 region: CASSLYSMVTEAFF. CDR3 nucleotide sequence: TGTGCCAGCAGCTTGTACAGTATGGTTACTGAAGCTTTCTTT.

This chain links TRBV5-1 with TRBJ2-7, with a possible D match to TRBD2 (5 bases). V was cut by 0 bases and J by 3 bases, with 10 bases left in between. Germline-derived CDR1 and CDR2 are SGHRS and YFSETQ. The CDR3 has 14 residues. CDR3 loop: CASSLGGGGYEQYF. DNA for the CDR3: TGCGCCAGCAGCTTGGGCGGAGGTGGCTACGAGCAGTACTTC. The full variable domain, with the rest looked up from reference TRBV5-1 and TRBJ2-7, is KAGVTQTPRYLIKTRGQQVTLSCSPISGHRSVSWYQQTPGQGLQFLFEYFSETQRNKGNFPGRFSGRQFSNSRSEMNVSTLELGDSALYLCASSLGGGGYEQYFGPGTRLTVT.

This clone was recorded once. V is TRBV7-9 and J is TRBJ1-2; no clear D gene. Germline V lookup: CDR1 SEHNR, CDR2 FQNEAQ (reference sequence). V was clipped by 5 bases and J by 6 bases, with 13 bases between them. This CDR3 is built from 13 residues. CDR3 in DNA: TGTGCCAGCAGCCGAGGGTCAGACGATGGCTACACCTTC. Translated, it gives CASSRGSDDGYTF. Complete variable domain (other parts from reference TRBV7-9 and TRBJ1-2): DTGVSQNPRHKITKRGQNVTFRCDPISEHNRLYWYRQTLGQGPEFLTYFQNEAQLEKSRLLSDRFSAERPKGSFSTLEIQRTEQGDSAMYLCASSRGSDDGYTFGSGTRLTVV.

This sequence joins TRBV12-5 and TRBJ1-3; D is uncertain. Trimming took off 1 base at V and 0 bases at J, with 7 bases between the two ends. Germline CDR1 reads LGHNT; CDR2 reads FRNRAP. The CDR3 consists of 15 residues. The CDR3 bases are TGTGCTAGTGGTTTGGATTATAGCTCTGGAAACACCATATATTTT. This gives the protein CASGLDYSSGNTIYF.

This chain joins TRBV10-3 and TRBJ2-3, with TRBD2 matching 10 bases. Germline V gene lookup returns CDR1 ENHRY and CDR2 SYGVKD. The V segment lost 6 bases and the J segment 5 bases; nucleotides outside the gene matches: 8. This CDR3 is built from 15 residues. CDR3 coding DNA: TGTGCCATCAGCCCAGCGGGGGGGCCTGGAGATACGCAGTATTTT. Protein product: CAISPAGGPGDTQYF.

The rearrangement joins TRBV29-1 to TRBJ2-3; D is undetermined. This CDR3 spans 12 amino acids. Trimming stripped 3 bases from V and 2 bases from J, with 6 bases between. CDR1 and CDR2 from the germline V gene are SQVTM and ANQGSEA. The CDR3 spells CSVEGPTDTQYF. CDR3 coding DNA: TGCAGCGTTGAGGGCCCCACAGATACGCAGTATTTT.

This rearrangement joins TRBV7-2 to TRBJ2-1; TRBD1 is a possible D gene (5 bases). Trimming removed 5 bases at V and 0 bases at J, with 14 bases between. The CDR3 runs 16 residues. Per germline, CDR1 SGHTA and CDR2 FQGNSA. The DNA for the CDR3 is TGTGCCAGCAGCGGCCGGACAAGGAGCTCCTACAATGAGCAGTTCTTC. It specifies CASSGRTRSSYNEQFF.

A few counts support this clone. The chain couples TRBV5-1 to TRBJ1-1; no definite D call. The ends were cut back, 1 base at V and 0 bases at J, with 7 bases in the middle. Germline CDR1 and CDR2: SGHRS and YFSETQ. The CDR3 covers 14 residues. This chain's CDR3 is CASSLFAMNTEAFF. CDR3 bases: TGCGCCAGCAGCTTGTTCGCTATGAACACTGAAGCTTTCTTT.

V is TRBV28 and J is TRBJ1-2; 8 nucleotides align to TRBD1. CDR1 and CDR2 from the germline V gene are MDHEN and SYDVKM. The CDR3 has 14 amino acids. V gave up 6 bases and J gave up 4 bases; unmatched junction bases: 7. Here the CDR3 DNA reads TGTGCCAGCAGCCGATCAGGGGGCGCCTATGGCTACACCTTC. It translates to CASSRSGGAYGYTF.

The chain has TRBV13 and TRBJ2-3, with D maybe TRBD1 (5 bases). This CDR3 region has 14 residues. V was clipped by 4 bases and J by 4 bases, with 12 bases between them. Per germline, CDR1 PRHDT and CDR2 FYEKMQ (reference sequence). CDR3 residues: CASSSLTRADTQYF. CDR3 bases: TGTGCCAGCAGCTCCTTGACCAGGGCAGATACGCAGTATTTT.

The chain couples TRBV6-5 to TRBJ1-1; D ambiguous. V lost 4 bases to trimming and J lost 10 bases, with 16 bases between them. This CDR3 comprises 13 residues. The germline V gene has CDR1 MNHEY and CDR2 SVGAGI. CDR3 in amino acids: CASSLSEVGRAFF. The CDR3 region has the DNA TGTGCCAGCAGTTTGTCCGAGGTGGGGAGAGCTTTCTTT.

This chain connects TRBV20-1 to TRBJ2-3; TRBD2 aligns across 8 bases. CDR3 length: 14 residues. Germline CDR1 reads DFQATT; CDR2 reads SNEGSKA (reference sequence). J was trimmed by 1 base and V by 3 bases; bases with no gene match: 3. CDR3 DNA: TGCAGTGCTAGTGGGCGGGAGGGCACAGATACGCAGTATTTT. Protein: CSASGREGTDTQYF.

The rearrangement uses TRBV6-1 and TRBJ2-7; TRBD2 agrees at 8 bases. Trimming removed 0 bases from V and 1 base from J; junction bases left unmatched: 5. The CDR3 covers 16 residues. CDR1 is MNHNS and CDR2 is SASEGT in the germline V gene. This CDR3 reads CASSEAEREGSYEQYF. The CDR3 coding sequence is TGTGCCAGCAGTGAAGCCGAACGGGAGGGGTCCTACGAGCAGTACTTC.

This chain uses TRBV5-1 with TRBJ2-2, with 9 positions matching TRBD1. The CDR3 covers 15 residues. Germline CDR1 and CDR2: SGHRS and YFSETQ. V shed 3 bases, J shed 6 bases, and the junction held 6 bases outside the gene matches. The DNA of the CDR3 is TGCGCCAGCAGCTCGGGACAGGGAGGGTCCGGGGAGCTGTTTTTT. Its protein product is CASSSGQGGSGELFF.

This chain connects TRBV5-5 to TRBJ2-7, with 11 positions matching TRBD2. There are 14 residues in the CDR3. Germline V CDR1 and CDR2: SGHKS, YYEKEE (reference sequence). Germline trimming cut 2 bases from V and 4 bases from J; bases unmatched to any gene: 2. Here the CDR3 DNA reads TGTGCCAGCAGCTTTAGCGGGGGGGCTTACGAGCAGTACTTC. Translating gives CASSFSGGAYEQYF. Supplemented by reference TRBV5-5 and TRBJ2-7, the full variable domain reads DAGVTQSPTHLIKTRGQQVTLRCSPISGHKSVSWYQQVLGQGPQFIFQYYEKEERGRGNFPDRFSARQFPNYSSELNVNALLLGDSALYLCASSFSGGAYEQYFGPGTRLTVT.

The chain employs TRBV19 and TRBJ2-3; D possibly corresponds to TRBD1 (5 bases). The CDR3 extends over 15 amino acids. V lost 5 bases to trimming and J lost 0 bases, with 12 bases between them. Germline V lookup: CDR1 LNHDA, CDR2 SQIVND (reference sequence). The CDR3 bases are TGTGCCAGTAGTCCCGAGGCAGGGAGCACAGATACGCAGTATTTT. Encoded protein: CASSPEAGSTDTQYF.